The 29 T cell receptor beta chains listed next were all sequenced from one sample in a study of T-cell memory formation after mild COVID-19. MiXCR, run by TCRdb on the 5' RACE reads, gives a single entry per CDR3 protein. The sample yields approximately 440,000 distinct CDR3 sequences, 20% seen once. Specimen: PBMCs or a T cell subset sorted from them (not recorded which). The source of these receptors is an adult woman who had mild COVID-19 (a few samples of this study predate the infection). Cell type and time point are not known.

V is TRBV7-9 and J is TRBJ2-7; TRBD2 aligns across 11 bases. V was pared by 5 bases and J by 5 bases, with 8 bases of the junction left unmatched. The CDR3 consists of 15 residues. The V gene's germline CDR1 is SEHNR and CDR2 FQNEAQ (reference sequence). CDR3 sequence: CASSPDGTSGNEQYF. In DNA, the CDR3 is TGTGCCAGCAGCCCGGACGGGACTAGCGGTAACGAGCAGTACTTC.

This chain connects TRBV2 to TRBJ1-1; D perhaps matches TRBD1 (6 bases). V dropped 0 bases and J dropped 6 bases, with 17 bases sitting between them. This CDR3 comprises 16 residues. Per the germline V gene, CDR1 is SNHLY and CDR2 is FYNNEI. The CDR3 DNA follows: TGTGCCAGCAGTGAAGCGCTGTTCAGGGGAGAAGCTGAAGCTTTCTTT. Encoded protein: CASSEALFRGEAEAFF.

CDR3 region: CASSFGRGTYEQYF. In nucleotides, the CDR3 is TGTGCCAGCAGTTTCGGGAGGGGGACCTACGAGCAGTACTTC. The chain joins TRBV12-3 or TRBV12-4 to TRBJ2-7, with 8 bases matching TRBD2. The CDR3 loop spans 14 amino acids. With V trimmed by 3 bases and J by 2 bases, 3 bases remained unmatched.

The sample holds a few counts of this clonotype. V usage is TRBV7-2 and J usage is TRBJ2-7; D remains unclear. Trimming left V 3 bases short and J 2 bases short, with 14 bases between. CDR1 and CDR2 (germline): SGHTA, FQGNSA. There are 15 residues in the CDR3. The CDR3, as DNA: TGTGCCAGCAGCTTGGAACAGCTCCCAACCTACGAGCAGTACTTC. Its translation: CASSLEQLPTYEQYF.

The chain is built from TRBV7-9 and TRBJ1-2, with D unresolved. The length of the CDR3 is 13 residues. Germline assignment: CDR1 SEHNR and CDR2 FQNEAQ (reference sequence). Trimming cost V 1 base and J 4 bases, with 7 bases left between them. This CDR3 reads CASSLGSLYGYTF. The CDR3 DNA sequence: TGTGCCAGCAGCTTAGGGTCTCTCTATGGCTACACCTTC. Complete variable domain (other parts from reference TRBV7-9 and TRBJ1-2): DTGVSQNPRHKITKRGQNVTFRCDPISEHNRLYWYRQTLGQGPEFLTYFQNEAQLEKSRLLSDRFSAERPKGSFSTLEIQRTEQGDSAMYLCASSLGSLYGYTFGSGTRLTVV.

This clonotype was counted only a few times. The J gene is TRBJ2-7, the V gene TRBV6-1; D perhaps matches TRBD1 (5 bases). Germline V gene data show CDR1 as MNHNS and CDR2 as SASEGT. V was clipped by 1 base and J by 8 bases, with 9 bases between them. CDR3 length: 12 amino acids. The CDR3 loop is CASSEEDTQQYF. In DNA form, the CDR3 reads TGTGCCAGCAGTGAAGAGGACACCCAGCAGTACTTC.

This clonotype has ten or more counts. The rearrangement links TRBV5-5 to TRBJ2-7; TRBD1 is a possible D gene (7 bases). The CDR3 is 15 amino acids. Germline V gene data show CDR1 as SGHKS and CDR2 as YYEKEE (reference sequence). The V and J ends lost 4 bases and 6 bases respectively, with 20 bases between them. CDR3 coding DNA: TGTGCCAGCAGCGCGATAACGACAGGGCGGGGCGAGCAGTACTTC. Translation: CASSAITTGRGEQYF.

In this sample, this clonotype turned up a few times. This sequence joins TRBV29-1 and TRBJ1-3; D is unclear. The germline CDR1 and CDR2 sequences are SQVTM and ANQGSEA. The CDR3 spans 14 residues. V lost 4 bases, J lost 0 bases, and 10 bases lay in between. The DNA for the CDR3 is TGCAGCGTTGCTGGCCGGCACTCTGGAAACACCATATATTTT. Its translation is CSVAGRHSGNTIYF.

The CDR3 sequence: CSASRGRLTNSNQPQHF. In DNA form, the CDR3 reads TGCAGTGCTAGTAGAGGTCGCTTAACTAATAGCAATCAGCCCCAGCATTTT. The chain links TRBV20-1 to TRBJ1-5; D uncertain. The ends were cut back, 3 bases at V and 0 bases at J, with 18 bases in the middle. The V gene's germline CDR1 is DFQATT and CDR2 SNEGSKA (reference sequence). This CDR3 has 17 amino acids.

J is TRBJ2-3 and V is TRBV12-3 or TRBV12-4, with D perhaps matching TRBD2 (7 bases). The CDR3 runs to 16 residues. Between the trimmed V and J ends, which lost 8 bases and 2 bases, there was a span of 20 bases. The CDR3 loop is CASSPWGGSVTDTQYF. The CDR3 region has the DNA TGTGCCAGCTCCCCGTGGGGGGGCTCCGTCACAGATACGCAGTATTTT.

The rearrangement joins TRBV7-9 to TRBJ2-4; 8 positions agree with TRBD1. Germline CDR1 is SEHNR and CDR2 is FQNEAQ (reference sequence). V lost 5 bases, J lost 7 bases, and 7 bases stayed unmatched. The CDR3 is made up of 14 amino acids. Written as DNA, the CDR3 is TGTGCCAGCAGCGTCGGACAGGGAGCGAACATTCAGTACTTC. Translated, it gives CASSVGQGANIQYF.

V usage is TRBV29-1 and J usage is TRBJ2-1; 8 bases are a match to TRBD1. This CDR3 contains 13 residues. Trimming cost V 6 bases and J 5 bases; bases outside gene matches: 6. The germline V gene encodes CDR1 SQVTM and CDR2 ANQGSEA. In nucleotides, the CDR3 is TGCAGCGTGGGGACAGGAGCGCACAATGAGCAGTTCTTC. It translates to CSVGTGAHNEQFF.

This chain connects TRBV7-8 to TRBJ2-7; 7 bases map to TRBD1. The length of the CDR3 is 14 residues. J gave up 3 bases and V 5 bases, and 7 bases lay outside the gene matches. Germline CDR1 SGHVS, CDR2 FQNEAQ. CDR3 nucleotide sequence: TGTGCCAGCAGCCCGGGGACAGTAGTCTACGAGCAGTACTTC. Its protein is CASSPGTVVYEQYF.

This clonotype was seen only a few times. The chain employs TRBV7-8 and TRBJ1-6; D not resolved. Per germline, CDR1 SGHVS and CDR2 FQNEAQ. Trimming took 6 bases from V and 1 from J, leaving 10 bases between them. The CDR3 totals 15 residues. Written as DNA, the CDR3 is TGTGCCAGCAGACCAACCGGGTCCTATAATTCACCCCTCCACTTT. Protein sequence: CASRPTGSYNSPLHF.

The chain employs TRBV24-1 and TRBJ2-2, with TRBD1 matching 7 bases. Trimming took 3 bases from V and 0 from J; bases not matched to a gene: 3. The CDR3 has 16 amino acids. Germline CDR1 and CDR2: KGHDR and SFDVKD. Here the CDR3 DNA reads TGTGCCACCAGTGATGCGACAGGGACGAACACCGGGGAGCTGTTTTTT. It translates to CATSDATGTNTGELFF.

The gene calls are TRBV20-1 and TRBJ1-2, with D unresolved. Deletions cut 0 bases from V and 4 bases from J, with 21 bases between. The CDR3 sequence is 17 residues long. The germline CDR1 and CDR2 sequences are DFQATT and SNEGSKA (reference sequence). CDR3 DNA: TGCAGTGCTAGAGATTCAGTAGTTCGGGGTCAAACCTATGGCTACACCTTC. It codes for CSARDSVVRGQTYGYTF.

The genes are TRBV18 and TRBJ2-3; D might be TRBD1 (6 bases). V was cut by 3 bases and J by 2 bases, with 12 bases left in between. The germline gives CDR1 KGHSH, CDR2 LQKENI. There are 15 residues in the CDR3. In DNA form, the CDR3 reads TGTGCCAGCTCACCGGGGACATTATTCACAGATACGCAGTATTTT. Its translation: CASSPGTLFTDTQYF.

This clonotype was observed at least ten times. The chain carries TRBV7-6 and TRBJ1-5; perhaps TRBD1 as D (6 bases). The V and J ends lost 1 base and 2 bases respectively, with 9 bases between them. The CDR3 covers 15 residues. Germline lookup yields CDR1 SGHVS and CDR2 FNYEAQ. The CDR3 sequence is CASSLEGDGNQPQHF. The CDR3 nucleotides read TGTGCCAGCAGCTTAGAGGGGGATGGCAATCAGCCCCAGCATTTT. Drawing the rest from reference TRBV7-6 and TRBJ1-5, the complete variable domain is GAGVSQSPRYKVTKRGQDVALRCDPISGHVSLYWYRQALGQGPEFLTYFNYEAQQDKSGLPNDRFSAERPEGSISTLTIQRTEQRDSAMYRCASSLEGDGNQPQHFGDGTRLSIL.

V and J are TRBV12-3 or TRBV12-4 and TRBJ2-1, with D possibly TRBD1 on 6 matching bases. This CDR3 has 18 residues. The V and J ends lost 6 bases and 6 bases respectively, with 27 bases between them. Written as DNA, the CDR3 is TGTGCCAGCAGGCCGCTGGGACACCTCCAAGCCAAAGGCAATGAGCAGTTCTTC. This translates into CASRPLGHLQAKGNEQFF.

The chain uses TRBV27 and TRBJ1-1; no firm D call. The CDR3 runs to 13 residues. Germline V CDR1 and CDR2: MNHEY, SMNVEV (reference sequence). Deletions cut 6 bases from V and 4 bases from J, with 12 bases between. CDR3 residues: CASRSAEGTEAFF. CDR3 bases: TGTGCCAGCAGAAGTGCGGAGGGCACTGAAGCTTTCTTT.

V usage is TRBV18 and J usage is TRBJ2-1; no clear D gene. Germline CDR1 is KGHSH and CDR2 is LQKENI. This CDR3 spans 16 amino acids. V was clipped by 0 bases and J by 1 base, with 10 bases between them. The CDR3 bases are TGTGCCAGCTCACCACCGGATAGCTGGTCCTACAATGAGCAGTTCTTC. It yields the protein CASSPPDSWSYNEQFF.

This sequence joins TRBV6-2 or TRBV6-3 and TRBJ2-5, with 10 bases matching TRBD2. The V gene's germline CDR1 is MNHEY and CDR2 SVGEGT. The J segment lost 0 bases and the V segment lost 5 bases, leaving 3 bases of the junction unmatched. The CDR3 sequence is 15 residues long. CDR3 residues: CASSASGGNQETQYF. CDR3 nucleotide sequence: TGTGCCAGCAGTGCTAGCGGGGGCAACCAAGAGACCCAGTACTTC.

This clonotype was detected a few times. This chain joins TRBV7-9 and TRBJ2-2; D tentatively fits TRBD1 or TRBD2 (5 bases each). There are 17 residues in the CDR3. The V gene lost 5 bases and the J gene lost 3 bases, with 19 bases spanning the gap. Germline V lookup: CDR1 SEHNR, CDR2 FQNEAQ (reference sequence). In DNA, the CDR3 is TGTGCCAGCAGCCATCCGGGGCTTTCGAGGGACACCGGGGAGCTGTTTTTT. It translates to CASSHPGLSRDTGELFF.

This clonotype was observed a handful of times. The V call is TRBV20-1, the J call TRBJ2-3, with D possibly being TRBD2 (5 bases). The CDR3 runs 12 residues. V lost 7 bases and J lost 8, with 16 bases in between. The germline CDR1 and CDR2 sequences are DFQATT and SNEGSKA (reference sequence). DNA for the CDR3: TGCAGTGTTACGCCCGCACGGGGTACGCAGTATTTT. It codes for CSVTPARGTQYF.

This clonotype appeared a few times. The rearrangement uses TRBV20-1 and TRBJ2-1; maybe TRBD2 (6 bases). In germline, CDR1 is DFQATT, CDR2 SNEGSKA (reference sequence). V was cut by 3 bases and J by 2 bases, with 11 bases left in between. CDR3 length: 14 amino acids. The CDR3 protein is CSASDGGAYNEQFF. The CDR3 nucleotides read TGCAGTGCTAGCGATGGAGGGGCCTACAATGAGCAGTTCTTC.

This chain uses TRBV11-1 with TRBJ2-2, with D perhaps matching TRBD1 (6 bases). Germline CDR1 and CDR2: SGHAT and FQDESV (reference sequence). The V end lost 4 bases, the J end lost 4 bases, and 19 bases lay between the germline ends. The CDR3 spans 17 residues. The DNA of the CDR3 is TGTGCCAGCAGCTCCACCCAGACAGGTCGTAGCACCGGGGAGCTGTTTTTT. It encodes CASSSTQTGRSTGELFF.

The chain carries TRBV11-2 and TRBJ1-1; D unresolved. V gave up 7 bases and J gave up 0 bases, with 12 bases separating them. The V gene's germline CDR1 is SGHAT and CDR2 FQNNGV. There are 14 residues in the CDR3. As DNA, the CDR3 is TGTGCCAGCACCTTGTCCCAGTTGAACACTGAAGCTTTCTTT. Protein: CASTLSQLNTEAFF.

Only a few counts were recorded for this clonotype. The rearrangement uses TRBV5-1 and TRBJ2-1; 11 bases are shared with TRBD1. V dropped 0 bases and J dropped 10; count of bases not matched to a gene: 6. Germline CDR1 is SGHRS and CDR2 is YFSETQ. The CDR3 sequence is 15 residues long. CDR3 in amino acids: CASSLGTGGVNEQFF. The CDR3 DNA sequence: TGCGCCAGCAGCTTGGGGACAGGGGGCGTGAACGAGCAGTTCTTC.

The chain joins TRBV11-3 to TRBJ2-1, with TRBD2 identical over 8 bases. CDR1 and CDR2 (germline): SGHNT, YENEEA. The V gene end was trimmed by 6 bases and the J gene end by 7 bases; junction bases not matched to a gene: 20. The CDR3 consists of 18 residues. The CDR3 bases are TGTGCCAGCAGATCGGAAGGGGGAGCGGGAGCGAGCTTTAATGAGCAGTTCTTC. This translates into CASRSEGGAGASFNEQFF.